The clone carrying this T cell receptor (beta chain) appeared once. The sample is drawn from a study of blood T cell repertoires in COVID-19. Across the whole study: Acute and convalescent COVID-19 samples came from the United States, Italy and Spain. From T cells, B-cell-depleted T cells, or PBMCs came the material, which was cDNA or gDNA.

CDR1 KGHDR and CDR2 SFDVKD come from the germline V gene. The CDR3 spans 17 residues. V shed 0 bases, J shed 6 bases, and the junction held 4 bases outside the gene matches. Per the authors' pipeline: Reference gene primer amplification in the assay estimated nucleated cell counts. Measured with immunoSEQ multiplex PCR; TCRdb has only the in-frame clones, and not every one. V and J calls plus clone size are reproduced from that table; the DNA served to infer D and trimming. The table records 200,000 to 300,000 clones, 88% of them present only once. The receptor's source is a man in his 60s who had recovered from COVID-19. Sequencing was done on a sample of peripheral blood. V and J are TRBV24-1 and TRBJ2-2, with 12 bases lining up with TRBD1. CDR3 protein: CATSDLMGQGAAGELFF. As DNA, the CDR3 is TGTGCCACCAGTGATTTGATGGGACAGGGGGCAGCCGGGGAGCTGTTTTTT.